These T cell receptor beta chains were read from a single sample in a study of T cell changes during pregnancy in multiple sclerosis. Sequenced by immunoSEQ multiplex PCR; TCRdb stores in-frame clones only, minus some. Here the sample spans tens of thousands of clones, around 89% being singletons. The sequenced sample was CD4+ T cells from peripheral blood mononuclear cells, obtained in the first trimester of pregnancy. The receptors here all came from a female donor with multiple sclerosis, enrolled in a pregnancy study. CDR3s include the opening cysteine and the closing phenylalanine or tryptophan. D genes are given only for firm matches. The size field is filled for only some rows; it gives once, few, many or a size class.

j_call | clone_size | d_call | v_call | cdr3_nt | cdr3_aa
TRBJ1-1 | - | - | TRBV6-4 | TGTGCCAGCAGCCATAATAGAAACACTGAAGCTTTCTTT | CASSHNRNTEAFF
TRBJ1-1 | - | - | TRBV7-9 | TGTGCCAGCAGCTTAGGTAGCCAGAACACTGAAGCTTTCTTT | CASSLGSQNTEAFF
TRBJ1-5 | - | - | TRBV2 | TGTGCCAGCAGGAAAGACGCTGCGGGTCAGCCCCAGCATTTT | CASRKDAAGQPQHF
TRBJ2-1 | - | TRBD2 | TRBV27 | TGTGCCACCGAAGCGGGGGGGCGGGGTGAGCAGTTCTTC | CATEAGGRGEQFF
TRBJ1-1 | once | - | TRBV18 | TGTGCCAGCTCAGCCCTCGGGGGAGGGGAATTCACTGAAGCTTTCTTT | CASSALGGGEFTEAFF
TRBJ1-1 | - | - | TRBV30 | TGTGCCTGGTCCGGACTCCTGAACACTGAAGCTTTCTTT | CAWSGLLNTEAFF
TRBJ1-2 | - | TRBD1 | TRBV5-1 | TGCGCCAGCAGCCTCGACCAGTGGGACAGGTCAGATGGGTCTAACTATGGCTACACCTTC | CASSLDQWDRSDGSNYGYTF
TRBJ2-7 | - | - | TRBV18 | TGTGCCAGCTCACCAAGCCAATACGAGCAGTACTTC | CASSPSQYEQYF
TRBJ1-2 | - | TRBD1 | TRBV15 | TGTGCCACCAGCAGAGTTCCGGGACAGGGATGGGATGGCTACACCTTC | CATSRVPGQGWDGYTF
TRBJ2-3 | - | TRBD2 | TRBV6-4 | TGTGCCAGCAGTAGACTAGCGGGAGGCCGTCTGAAGGCAGATACGCAGTATTTT | CASSRLAGGRLKADTQYF
TRBJ2-7 | once | TRBD1 | TRBV20-1 | TGCAGTCCCCGACAGGGGAACGAGCAGTACTTC | CSPRQGNEQYF
TRBJ2-5 | - | TRBD1 | TRBV5-1 | TGCGCCAGCAGTCCGGACAGGGATGGGACCCAGTACTTC | CASSPDRDGTQYF
TRBJ2-1 | few | - | TRBV12-2 | TGTGCAAGTCGCTTAGGTCCCGGGACAGGGCTATCCTACAATGAGCAGTTCTTC | CASRLGPGTGLSYNEQFF
TRBJ1-1 | - | - | TRBV19 | TGTGCCAGTAGTATAGCCGAGGACACTGAAGCTTTCTTT | CASSIAEDTEAFF
TRBJ1-2 | few | - | TRBV4-3 | TGCGCCAGCAGCCAGGCGGTGGGGGGGGCAGGCTATGGCTACACCTTC | CASSQAVGGAGYGYTF
TRBJ2-7 | - | TRBD1 | TRBV19 | TGTGCCAGTAGTATAGACGGGACAGGGGCCTACGAGCAGTACTTC | CASSIDGTGAYEQYF
TRBJ2-6 | - | TRBD1 | TRBV6-4 | TGTGCCAGCAGTGACGGCACAGGGGTCTCTGGGGCCAACGTCCTGACTTTC | CASSDGTGVSGANVLTF
TRBJ2-2 | - | TRBD1 | TRBV27 | TGTGCCAGCACCGCCGGGACAGCAAGGAACTCGGGCACCGGGGAGCTGTTTTTT | CASTAGTARNSGTGELFF
TRBJ1-1 | - | - | TRBV5-4 | TGTGCCAGCAGCTCCCGACAGCGGGGGGACACTGAAGCTTTCTTT | CASSSRQRGDTEAFF
TRBJ2-3 | - | - | TRBV7-8 | TGTGCCAGCAGCCTACAGGGTGGAACAGATACGCAGTATTTT | CASSLQGGTDTQYF
TRBJ2-7 | - | TRBD1 | TRBV5-1 | TGCGCCAGCACCGAAGGCCCGGGACAGGGGGGAGAGCAGTACTTC | CASTEGPGQGGEQYF
TRBJ1-1 | - | - | TRBV6-1 | TGTGCCAGCCGCGTTCGAATAGAAGCTTTCTTT | CASRVRIEAFF
TRBJ1-3 | - | - | TRBV5-1 | TGCGCCAGCAGCTTGGCCCTCGGGAGCTCTGGAAACACCATATATTTT | CASSLALGSSGNTIYF
TRBJ2-1 | - | TRBD1 | TRBV6-1 | TGTGCCAGCATTATAGCCGGGACAGACTACAATGAGCAGTTCTTC | CASIIAGTDYNEQFF
TRBJ2-3 | - | TRBD1 | TRBV19 | TGTGCCAGTAGTATGCACAGGGGGTTCACAGATACGCAGTATTTT | CASSMHRGFTDTQYF
TRBJ2-3 | - | - | TRBV30 | TGTGCCTGGAGTGTTCCCCGGGATACGCAGTATTTT | CAWSVPRDTQYF
TRBJ2-2 | - | - | TRBV7-9 | TGTGCCAGCAGCTACAGGGTTAACACCGGGGAGCTGTTTTTT | CASSYRVNTGELFF
TRBJ2-3 | - | - | TRBV12-5 | TGTGCTAGTGCCGAGGGGACTCACAGTAGCACAGATACGCAGTATTTT | CASAEGTHSSTDTQYF
TRBJ2-3 | - | - | TRBV9 | TGTGCCAGCAGCCAGGGGGCGGGGGGGCCCGCAGATACGCAGTATTTT | CASSQGAGGPADTQYF
TRBJ1-1 | once | - | TRBV30 | TGTGCCTGGAGTTGGGAGGGCCCGAGGGTGATAGCTTTCTTT | CAWSWEGPRVIAFF
TRBJ1-1 | - | - | TRBV14 | TGTGCCAGCAGCTTGGAGATGAACACTGAAGCTTTCTTT | CASSLEMNTEAFF
TRBJ2-3 | - | - | TRBV7-9 | TGTGCCAGCAGCTTATTACTACCCTCAGATACGCAGTATTTT | CASSLLLPSDTQYF
TRBJ1-4 | - | TRBD1 | TRBV2 | TGTGCCAGCAGATTGGACAGGTCCGATGAAAAACTGTTTTTT | CASRLDRSDEKLFF
TRBJ2-3 | - | - | TRBV7-2 | TGTGCCAGCAGCTTTTATGCGGGGAGGAGCACAGATACGCAGTATTTT | CASSFYAGRSTDTQYF
TRBJ1-2 | - | - | TRBV5-5 | TGTGCCAGCAGCCCAAACAGGGACCCCACGGGCTACACCTTC | CASSPNRDPTGYTF
TRBJ2-3 | once | - | TRBV27 | TGTGCCAGCAGTTCTTACCGGGCCCAATCCAACGGGGAGGATACGCAGTATTTT | CASSSYRAQSNGEDTQYF
TRBJ1-4 | once | - | TRBV10-2 | TGCGCCAGCAGCCAAAGAGGGGGAGAAAAACTGTTTTTT | CASSQRGGEKLFF
TRBJ2-5 | once | - | TRBV29-1 | TGCAGCGCAGCCGGGACTTTCCAAGAGACCCAGTACTTC | CSAAGTFQETQYF
TRBJ1-2 | once | TRBD1 | TRBV2 | TGTGCCAGCAGATCCGGGACAGGATCCTTC | CASRSGTGSF